The source of this T cell receptor beta chain is a study of monozygotic twins with inflammatory bowel disease (dated by TCRdb to between 2018 and 2021). With regard to the full study: A total of about 28 monozygotic twin pairs were included in the full study, comprising nine German pairs (four IBD-concordant, five IBD-discordant) and 19 IBD-discordant Danish pairs. The search for disease-associated traits relied mainly on comparing IBD patients with their genetically identical healthy co-twins within discordant pairs. Each individual had, on average, about 151 000 unique TCRalpha sequences and 181 000 unique TCRbeta sequences available for analysis.

Library prep was done by 5' RACE. Each TCR library was prepared from 3,500 to 4,500 ng of total RNA. For each sample, cDNA was synthesized in eight separate reactions using SMARTScribe reverse transcriptase. During cDNA synthesis, template switching introduced unique molecular identifiers that contained a 6-nucleotide sample barcode. TCRalpha and TCRbeta cDNA was amplified by two nested PCRs of 16 and 9 cycles, with bead purification after each PCR. Before amplification, the cDNA was treated with uracil DNA-glycosylase and purified using the QIAquick PCR purification kit. The second PCR was the step at which Illumina TruSeq-compatible adapters and sample-specific barcodes were added. TapeStation and Qubit were used to check library quality and concentration, and roughly 5 ng of each library went into the pool. Sequencing of pooled libraries was carried out on an Illumina HiSeq2500 single-index Rapid Run using 2 x 100 bp reads and custom sequencing primers. On the authors' methods: MiGEC version 1.2.6 was used for UMI-based consensus assembly, which corrected PCR and sequencing errors. MiXCR version 2.1.1 handled V(D)J alignment, clonotype assembly and CDR3 extraction. Normalisation of gene usage, clonotype sharing and MAIT/NKT TCR abundance was achieved by analysing the top 1000, 10 000 and 20 000 clonotypes per sample. Diversity was computed as the inverse Simpson index with the vegan R package after downsampling to 27 000 UMIs. Paired Mann-Whitney U tests on discordant twin pairs were used, with Benjamini-Hochberg multiple-testing correction. Once TCRdb had reprocessed the reads, it stored one entry per CDR3 protein sequence and supplied no DNA. TCRdb's processing, not the authors' own work, is the source of the V and J calls. The table for this sample records around 380,000 distinct CDR3 sequences. The top ten clones comprise 2% to 2.5% of the sample.

On the study overall, not on this receptor specifically: No single strong signal or clonotype linked to IBD turned up in the results, so the idea that one exists was not supported. IBD patients shared fewer clonotypes with other individuals than healthy twins did, most markedly in patients showing signs of disease activity. Different T cell subtypes could not be distinguished in the analysis. Because patients received different immunosuppressive treatments, the repertoires may have picked up extra background noise and variability between individuals. Repertoire similarity did not differ between concordant and discordant twins, possibly due to limited statistical power. TCRbeta repertoire diversity, by inverse Simpson index, was decreased in IBD patients compared with their healthy co-twins.

From each donor, an approximately 2.7 ml peripheral blood sample was collected into PAXgene tubes and kept at -80 degrees C. Without T cell sorting, total RNA was isolated from whole blood using the PAXgene blood miRNA kit on an automated QIAcube. Peripheral blood from monozygotic twin pairs concordant or discordant for inflammatory bowel disease was subjected to deep TCRalpha and TCRbeta repertoire profiling with unique molecular barcoding. Smoking habits were recorded for all twin pairs, and individuals were classified as current, former or never smokers. As concerns this clonotype: The antigen it binds to is not known.

For CDR1 and CDR2, the germline V gene lists ENHRY and SYGVKD. Measured from the cysteine to the phenylalanine, the CDR3 is 13 residues long. The nucleotide record is missing. Recombination connected TRBV10-3 to TRBJ1-2; there is no DNA to check the TCRdb D call of TRBD1. The sequence derives from a human donor with ulcerative colitis or Crohn's disease, or a healthy co-twin of an affected twin (not recorded which). Sequencing was performed on blood. For the CDR3, the sequence is CAITELQGAGYTF.